This is a list of T cell receptor beta chains from one sample in a study of OX40 agonist ivuxolimab in advanced cancers. Sequenced by immunoSEQ multiplex PCR; TCRdb stores in-frame clones only, minus some. This sample has about 60,000 clones, with approximately 86% found just once. Sequencing used CD4+ or CD8+ T cells sorted from blood, obtained in a trial of the OX40 agonist ivuxolimab. These receptors were taken from an adult with an advanced solid tumor such as melanoma, head and neck, liver or kidney cancer. Each CDR3 is given with its conserved first and last residue. The D gene is left open where the match is weak. Part of the rows lack a size; the others show once, few, many or a class for expanded clones.

D gene	J gene	V gene	clone size	CDR3 protein	CDR3 DNA
.	TRBJ2-3	TRBV19	.	CASSTGGDDTQYF	TGTGCCAGTAGTACCGGGGGAGATGATACGCAGTATTTT
.	TRBJ2-3	TRBV7-2	.	CASSLERAADTQYF	TGTGCCAGCAGCTTGGAGAGGGCGGCAGATACGCAGTATTTT
.	TRBJ2-4	TRBV27	once	CASSQSHRVINIQYF	TGTGCCAGCAGCCAGTCCCACAGGGTGATAAACATTCAGTACTTC
.	TRBJ2-2	TRBV7-9	.	CASSLSPGLHTGELFF	TGTGCCAGCAGCTTATCCCCGGGACTTCACACCGGGGAGCTGTTTTTT
.	TRBJ2-5	TRBV29-1	.	CSVAQDQETQYF	TGCAGCGTTGCACAGGATCAAGAGACCCAGTACTTC
.	TRBJ2-1	TRBV6-6	.	CASTKPGLLANKQFF	TGTGCCAGCACCAAACCGGGACTCCTCGCCAATAAGCAGTTCTTC
.	TRBJ2-3	TRBV6-6	.	CASSSSSDTQYF	TGTGCCAGCAGTTCGTCAAGTGATACGCAGTATTTT
TRBD2	TRBJ2-3	TRBV27	once	CASSSPETSGSTDTQYF	TGTGCCAGCAGTTCTCCTGAGACTAGCGGAAGCACAGATACGCAGTATTTT
.	TRBJ2-2	TRBV18	.	CASSSEVGELFF	TGTGCCAGCTCATCGGAGGTGGGGGAGCTGTTTTTT
.	TRBJ1-6	TRBV28	.	CASSLRQVFHF	TGTGCCAGCAGTTTAAGACAGGTCTTTCACTTT
.	TRBJ1-1	TRBV15	.	CATSSLRRGTEAFF	TGTGCCACCAGCAGTCTTAGGCGGGGTACTGAAGCTTTCTTT
.	TRBJ2-7	TRBV6-5	.	CASSYPGTFYYEQYF	TGTGCCAGCAGTTACCCCGGGACCTTTTACTACGAGCAGTACTTC
TRBD2	TRBJ2-7	TRBV18	.	CASSRYGEGTNLFYEQYF	TGTGCCAGCTCGCGTTATGGGGAGGGGACTAACCTCTTCTACGAGCAGTACTTC
.	TRBJ2-5	TRBV6-5	few	CASRPALKLAQYF	TGTGCCAGCAGGCCGGCTCTTAAATTGGCCCAGTACTTC
.	TRBJ2-2	TRBV28	once	CACTTENTGELFF	TGTGCCTGTACGACAGAGAACACCGGGGAGCTGTTTTTT
.	TRBJ2-3	TRBV19	.	CASSDRADTQYF	TGTGCCAGTAGCGACCGTGCAGATACGCAGTATTTT
TRBD2	TRBJ2-1	TRBV9	.	CASSVHHRGDNEQFF	TGTGCCAGCAGCGTCCACCACCGGGGGGACAATGAGCAGTTCTTC
TRBD1	TRBJ1-1	TRBV28	.	CASGMGGGEYTEAFF	TGTGCCAGCGGGATGGGAGGGGGCGAGTACACTGAAGCTTTCTTT
.	TRBJ2-2	TRBV4-3	.	CASSQDTRNTGELFF	TGCGCCAGCAGCCAAGATACCAGGAACACCGGGGAGCTGTTTTTT
.	TRBJ2-3	TRBV10-3	.	CAIDSGSTDTQYF	TGTGCCATCGACTCGGGATCCACAGATACGCAGTATTTT
.	TRBJ2-3	TRBV6-6	.	CASSFAGSTDTQYF	TGTGCCAGCAGTTTTGCGGGGTCGACAGATACGCAGTATTTT
.	TRBJ2-5	TRBV2	.	CASSVAQETQYF	TGTGCCAGCAGTGTGGCTCAAGAGACCCAGTACTTC
TRBD1	TRBJ1-1	TRBV6-5	.	CASSYDFGQGGTEAFF	TGTGCCAGCAGTTATGATTTCGGGCAGGGGGGGACTGAAGCTTTCTTT
.	TRBJ1-4	TRBV2	.	CASRTGREKLFF	TGTGCCAGCAGGACCGGTCGGGAAAAACTGTTTTTT
.	TRBJ1-2	TRBV6-1	.	CASSEFLPPGGYTF	TGTGCCAGCAGTGAATTTCTCCCACCAGGTGGCTACACCTTC
TRBD2	TRBJ2-2	TRBV19	.	CASSIGQLAGVSGELFF	TGTGCCAGTAGTATAGGGCAGCTAGCGGGAGTTTCCGGGGAGCTGTTTTTT
.	TRBJ2-1	TRBV7-9	once	CASRFAGAHEQFF	TGTGCCAGCCGCTTTGCGGGGGCACATGAGCAGTTCTTC
.	TRBJ2-7	TRBV5-1	.	CASATEITYEQYF	TGCGCCAGCGCCACAGAGATAACCTACGAGCAGTACTTC
.	TRBJ1-5	TRBV6-5	.	CASSYSGGGVQPQHF	TGTGCCAGCAGTTATTCCGGAGGGGGTGTGCAGCCCCAGCATTTT
TRBD2	TRBJ2-7	TRBV7-7	.	CASSPGLAGVGEQYF	TGTGCCAGCAGCCCGGGGCTAGCGGGAGTAGGCGAGCAGTACTTC
.	TRBJ1-4	TRBV2	.	CASSPDRTIRREKLFF	TGTGCCAGCAGTCCTGACCGGACAATACGGCGTGAAAAACTGTTTTTT
.	TRBJ2-1	TRBV30	.	CAWSDGLFSVGNEQFF	TGTGCCTGGAGCGATGGACTATTCAGTGTGGGCAATGAGCAGTTCTTC
TRBD2	TRBJ2-3	TRBV6-1	.	CASSARLAGVTDTQYF	TGTGCCAGCAGTGCAAGACTAGCGGGAGTGACAGATACGCAGTATTTT
.	TRBJ2-3	TRBV4-2	.	CASSQQAGFSTDTQYF	TGTGCCAGCAGCCAGCAAGCGGGCTTTAGCACAGATACGCAGTATTTT
.	TRBJ2-2	TRBV19	few	CASSNVGGRDTGELFF	TGTGCCAGTAGTAACGTGGGAGGAAGGGATACCGGGGAGCTGTTTTTT
TRBD1	TRBJ1-5	TRBV29-1	.	CSGTQGSGQPQHF	TGCAGCGGTACACAGGGGTCGGGCCAGCCCCAGCATTTT
TRBD1	TRBJ1-3	TRBV14	.	CASSPRTGYSGNTIYF	TGTGCCAGCAGCCCGAGGACAGGCTACTCTGGAAACACCATATATTTT
TRBD2	TRBJ2-1	TRBV29-1	.	CSVNGQRGSYNEQFF	TGCAGCGTGAACGGGCAGCGGGGATCCTACAATGAGCAGTTCTTC
.	TRBJ1-5	TRBV10-3	.	CAISESSGFDNQPQHF	TGTGCCATCAGTGAGTCTAGTGGGTTTGATAATCAGCCCCAGCATTTT
.	TRBJ2-7	TRBV7-2	few	CASSTSASSYEQYF	TGTGCCAGCAGTACCTCAGCGAGCTCCTACGAGCAGTACTTC
TRBD2	TRBJ2-7	TRBV5-4	.	CASSLASGSFYEQYF	TGTGCCAGCAGCTTGGCTAGCGGGAGCTTCTACGAGCAGTACTTC
TRBD1	TRBJ2-7	TRBV5-8	.	CASSHLLNNRGTYEQYF	TGTGCCAGCAGCCACCTACTCAACAACAGGGGGACCTACGAGCAGTACTTC
TRBD2	TRBJ2-7	TRBV10-3	.	CATGTRTYEQYF	TGTGCCACCGGGACTAGAACCTACGAGCAGTACTTC
.	TRBJ2-5	TRBV9	.	CASSPSGLVGGTQYF	TGTGCCAGCAGCCCGAGCGGGTTGGTAGGGGGGACCCAGTACTTC
.	TRBJ2-1	TRBV5-1	once	CASSLARGPDEQFF	TGCGCCAGCAGCTTGGCCCGGGGGCCGGATGAGCAGTTCTTC
.	TRBJ2-1	TRBV14	.	CASSQDRIPTNEQFF	TGTGCCAGCAGCCAAGACAGGATCCCGACCAATGAGCAGTTCTTC
.	TRBJ2-1	TRBV20-1	.	CSARVGYEQFF	TGCAGTGCTAGAGTTGGGTATGAGCAGTTCTTC
.	TRBJ1-4	TRBV18	.	CASSRLRGGDEKLFF	TGTGCCAGCTCACGGCTCAGGGGCGGGGATGAAAAACTGTTTTTT
.	TRBJ1-1	TRBV11-2	.	CASSLSNAAAFF	TGTGCCAGCAGCTTGAGCAATGCGGCAGCTTTCTTT
TRBD2	TRBJ2-2	TRBV5-6	once	CASSKREGGTGELFF	TGTGCCAGCAGCAAGCGGGAGGGAGGCACCGGGGAGCTGTTTTTT
TRBD2	TRBJ2-7	TRBV5-1	.	CASADTSGRTHEQYF	TGCGCCAGCGCCGACACTAGCGGGAGGACCCACGAGCAGTACTTC
.	TRBJ2-7	TRBV11-2	.	CASSFGPGTTYF	.
TRBD1	TRBJ1-2	TRBV29-1	.	CSVDPRGQGNGYTF	TGCAGCGTTGACCCAAGGGGACAGGGGAATGGCTACACCTTC
TRBD1	TRBJ2-2	TRBV15	.	CATSTGQGGAGELFF	TGTGCCACCAGCACGGGACAGGGTGGGGCCGGGGAGCTGTTTTTT
.	TRBJ2-7	TRBV18	.	CASSPPGFQEQYF	TGTGCCAGCTCACCACCGGGGTTTCAGGAGCAGTACTTC
TRBD1	TRBJ2-1	TRBV19	.	CASSRTGISDNEQFF	TGTGCCAGTAGTCGGACAGGGATCTCCGACAATGAGCAGTTCTTC
TRBD1	TRBJ2-6	TRBV23-1	.	CASSRRQGSSGANVLTF	TGCGCCAGCAGTCGCAGACAGGGAAGCTCTGGGGCCAACGTCCTGACTTTC
.	TRBJ2-7	TRBV2	.	CASSSDWQYEQYF	TGTGCCAGTTCTAGCGATTGGCAGTACGAGCAGTACTTC
.	TRBJ2-5	TRBV29-1	.	CSVARVQQETQYF	TGCAGCGTTGCAAGGGTTCAGCAAGAGACCCAGTACTTC
TRBD1	TRBJ1-1	TRBV19	.	CASSIGQGNTEAFF	TGTGCCAGTAGTATAGGACAGGGGAACACTGAAGCTTTCTTT